The 7 T cell receptor beta chains in this list originate from one sample, sequenced in a study of OX40 agonist ivuxolimab in advanced cancers. Some clones are missing from TCRdb's copy, which holds only in-frame ones; the method was immunoSEQ multiplex PCR. The sample consists of over 75,000 clones, about 89% of them appearing once. Here the sequenced sample was CD4+ or CD8+ T cells sorted from blood, taken in a trial of the OX40 agonist ivuxolimab. These receptors came from an adult with an advanced solid tumor such as melanoma, head and neck, liver or kidney cancer.

This clone was detected a few times. Written as DNA, the CDR3 is TGTGCCAGCAGCCCTTCCGAAACTAGCGGGCTAATACAGTACTTC. Its protein product is CASSPSETSGLIQYF. The chain couples TRBV14 to TRBJ2-7; the match to TRBD2 covers 9 bases. CDR1 SGHDN and CDR2 FVKESK come from the germline V gene. The V segment lost 4 bases and the J segment 10 bases; nucleotides outside the gene matches: 14. This CDR3 spans 15 amino acids.

The V gene is TRBV7-9, the J gene TRBJ1-5; D possibly corresponds to TRBD1 (5 bases). V was shortened by 1 base and J by 1 base, with 11 bases between the two germline ends. Per the germline V gene, CDR1 is SEHNR and CDR2 is FQNEAQ (reference sequence). This CDR3 is built from 16 residues. In nucleotides, the CDR3 is TGTGCCAGCAGCTTAGTGGGGCTCGGGAGCAATCAGCCCCAGCATTTT. Protein sequence: CASSLVGLGSNQPQHF. Looking up the rest from reference TRBV7-9 and TRBJ1-5 gives the full variable domain: DTGVSQNPRHKITKRGQNVTFRCDPISEHNRLYWYRQTLGQGPEFLTYFQNEAQLEKSRLLSDRFSAERPKGSFSTLEIQRTEQGDSAMYLCASSLVGLGSNQPQHFGDGTRLSIL.

The rearrangement uses TRBV25-1 and TRBJ2-7; D ambiguous. This CDR3 has 12 amino acids. CDR1 MGHDK and CDR2 SYGVNS come from the germline V gene. V shed 6 bases and J shed 0 bases, with 6 bases lying between them. CDR3 sequence (DNA): TGTGCCAGCAGCCCGAGCTCCTACGAGCAGTACTTC. Translation: CASSPSSYEQYF.

The V gene is TRBV27, the J gene TRBJ1-4; no reliable D call. CDR3 length: 11 amino acids. The germline V gene has CDR1 MNHEY and CDR2 SMNVEV (reference sequence). V gave up 6 bases and J gave up 4 bases, with 3 bases separating them. CDR3 DNA sequence: TGTGCCAGCAGCCTTAATGAAAAACTGTTTTTT. Its protein product is CASSLNEKLFF.

The chain links TRBV5-1 to TRBJ2-7; 12 nucleotides match TRBD2. Trimming took 5 bases from V and 3 from J; bases not matched to a gene: 9. Germline lookup yields CDR1 SGHRS and CDR2 YFSETQ. The CDR3 is 16 amino acids. The CDR3 region has the DNA TGCGCCAGCAGTTCTGTAGGACTAGCGGGATTCTACGAGCAGTACTTC. Amino acid sequence: CASSSVGLAGFYEQYF. Using reference TRBV5-1 and TRBJ2-7 for the parts outside the CDR3, the full variable domain is KAGVTQTPRYLIKTRGQQVTLSCSPISGHRSVSWYQQTPGQGLQFLFEYFSETQRNKGNFPGRFSGRQFSNSRSEMNVSTLELGDSALYLCASSSVGLAGFYEQYFGPGTRLTVT.

The V gene is TRBV6-6, the J gene TRBJ2-3; 8 bases are shared with TRBD1. The CDR3 extends over 16 amino acids. Germline V gene data show CDR1 as MNHNY and CDR2 as SVGAGI (reference sequence). The J segment lost 3 bases and the V segment lost 4 bases, leaving 9 bases of the junction unmatched. This CDR3 reads CASSSWTGKRTDTQYF. The CDR3 bases are TGTGCCAGCAGTTCCTGGACAGGGAAGAGAACAGATACGCAGTATTTT.

The count of this clone is one. The V call is TRBV5-4, the J call TRBJ1-4, with 8 bases lining up with TRBD1. Germline V gives CDR1 SGHNT, CDR2 YYREEE (reference sequence). This CDR3 spans 15 amino acids. After removal of 4 bases from V and 7 bases from J, the junction contained 9 bases not matched to a gene. The CDR3 region is CASSQGQGGGEKLFF. CDR3 nucleotides: TGTGCCAGCAGCCAAGGACAGGGTGGGGGTGAAAAACTGTTTTTT.